This TCR beta chain was retrieved from a study of blood T cell repertoires in COVID-19. On the study more broadly: COVID-19 samples, acute and convalescent, were from the United States, Italy and Spain. Sources were T cells, B-cell-depleted T cells, or PBMCs; the material itself was cDNA or gDNA.

The germline V gene has CDR1 SQVTM and CDR2 ANQGSEA. V gave up 3 bases and J gave up 2 bases; unmatched junction bases: 8. CDR3 length: 16 amino acids. As originally analysed: Quantification of nucleated cells was approximated via reference gene primer amplification. Measured with immunoSEQ multiplex PCR; TCRdb has only the in-frame clones, and not every one. V and J calls and clone size are those listed in that table; D and trimming were worked out from the DNA. The sample lists 310,000 or so clones; 87% were seen once. The rearrangement uses TRBV29-1 and TRBJ2-7; the match to TRBD2 covers 12 bases. The sequencing input was peripheral blood. This sequence originates from a woman in her forties or fifties who had recovered from COVID-19. The CDR3 spells CSVETSGRTYPYEQYF. As DNA, the CDR3 is TGCAGCGTTGAGACTAGCGGGAGAACCTACCCCTACGAGCAGTACTTC.